Only a few counts were recorded for the clone carrying this TCR beta chain. Its antigen remains unidentified. V was cut by 6 bases and J by 2 bases, with 13 bases left in between. The length of the CDR3 is 15 residues. In patients chosen for sequencing, flow cytometry had shown CD8+CD57+ cell expansion. The data were taken from a study of CD8+CD57+ T cells in acquired aplastic anemia. Whole-study results and caveats: Lower repertoire diversity than in total CD4+ and CD8+ pools was seen for CD8+CD57+ cells in patients.

Genomic DNA served as template for TCR beta VDJ and CDR3 profiling. TCRdb recomputed calls from the reads with MiXCR, one row per CDR3 protein. The sample lists about 20,000 distinct CDR3 sequences, approximately 37% occurring once. This chain uses TRBV12-3 or TRBV12-4 with TRBJ2-2; D not certain. Input material: CD8+CD57+ T cells sorted from PBMCs. Subset described: bead-enriched CD8+CD57+ effector memory T cells from SAA patients. This TCR derives from a human donor with aplastic anemia. The DNA of the CDR3 is TGTGCCAGCAGCGATCGGTGGGGTAACACCGGGGAGCTGTTTTTT. It is translated as CASSDRWGNTGELFF.